This TCR beta chain is drawn from a study of CD8+ T cells in alopecia areata. Overall study: Among treated patients, oral tofacitinib was administered at 5 to 10 mg twice daily.

Per germline, CDR1 PRHDT and CDR2 FYEKMQ (reference sequence). This CDR3 spans 15 amino acids. Deletions cut 5 bases from V and 2 bases from J, with 15 bases between. This clone was picked up a small number of times. What it recognizes is unknown. Following RNA extraction, reverse transcription yielded cDNA that acted as the sequencing template. Profiled with immunoSEQ multiplex PCR; TCRdb holds only in-frame clones, not every one. The sample contains 160,000 or so clones, 50% to 65% of which appear only once. Study conclusions and caveats: More clonal than normal scalp was lesional scalp, particularly alopecia totalis/universalis.

Obtained from alopecia areata patients were lesional scalp punch biopsies along with peripheral blood. This receptor was obtained from a human donor with alopecia areata. The chain employs TRBV13 and TRBJ1-2; D unclear. This sample comprised CD8+ T cells sorted from blood, obtained at week 0. CDR3: CASSLPQLTNYGYTF. The DNA of the CDR3 is TGTGCCAGCAGCCTGCCCCAGCTAACAAACTATGGCTACACCTTC. Variable domain in full (rest from reference TRBV13 and TRBJ1-2): AAGVIQSPRHLIKEKRETATLKCYPIPRHDTVYWYQQGPGQDPQFLISFYEKMQSDKGSIPDRFSAQQFSDYHSELNMSSLELGDSALYFCASSLPQLTNYGYTFGSGTRLTVV.